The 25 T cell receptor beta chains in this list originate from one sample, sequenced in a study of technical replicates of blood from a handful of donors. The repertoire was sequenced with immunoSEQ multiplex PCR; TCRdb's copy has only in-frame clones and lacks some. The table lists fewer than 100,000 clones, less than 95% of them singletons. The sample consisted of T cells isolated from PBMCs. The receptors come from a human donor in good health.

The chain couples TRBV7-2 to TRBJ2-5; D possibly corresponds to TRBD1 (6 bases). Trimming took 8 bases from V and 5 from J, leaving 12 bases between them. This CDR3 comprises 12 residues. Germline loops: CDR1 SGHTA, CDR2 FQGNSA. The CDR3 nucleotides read TGTGCCAGCCAGAAGGGGGTGGAGACCCAGTACTTC. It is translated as CASQKGVETQYF.

CDR3 region: CASSTGTMPYEQYF. In DNA, the CDR3 is TGTGCCAGCAGTACAGGGACGATGCCCTACGAGCAGTACTTC. This chain connects TRBV28 to TRBJ2-7; D is possibly TRBD1 (6 bases). Germline assignment: CDR1 MDHEN and CDR2 SYDVKM. V was shortened by 5 bases and J by 2 bases, with 13 bases between the two germline ends. CDR3 length: 14 amino acids.

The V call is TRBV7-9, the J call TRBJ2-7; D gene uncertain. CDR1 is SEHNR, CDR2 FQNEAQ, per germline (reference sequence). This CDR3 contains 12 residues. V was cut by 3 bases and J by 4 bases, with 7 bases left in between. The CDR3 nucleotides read TGTGCCAGCAGCTTGTTTAGATACGAGCAGTACTTC. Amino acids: CASSLFRYEQYF.

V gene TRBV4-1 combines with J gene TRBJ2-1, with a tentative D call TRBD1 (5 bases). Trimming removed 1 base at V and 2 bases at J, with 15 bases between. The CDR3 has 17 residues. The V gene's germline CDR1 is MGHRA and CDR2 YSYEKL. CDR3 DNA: TGCGCCAGCAGCCAAGGCCTTGGGTCAGGGCCCTACAATGAGCAGTTCTTC. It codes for CASSQGLGSGPYNEQFF.

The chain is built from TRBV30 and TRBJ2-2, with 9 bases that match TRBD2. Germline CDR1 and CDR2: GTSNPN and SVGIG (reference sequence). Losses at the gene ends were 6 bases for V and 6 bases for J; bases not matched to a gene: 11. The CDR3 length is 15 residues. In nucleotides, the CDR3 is TGTGCCTGTCCGGACCCCCAGCGGGAGGCCGGGGAGCTGTTTTTT. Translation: CACPDPQREAGELFF.

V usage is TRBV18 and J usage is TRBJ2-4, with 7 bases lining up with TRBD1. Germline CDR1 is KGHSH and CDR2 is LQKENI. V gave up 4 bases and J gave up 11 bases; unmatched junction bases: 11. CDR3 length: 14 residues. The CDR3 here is CASSLYLDRDLQYF. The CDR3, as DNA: TGTGCCAGCTCACTCTACCTCGACAGGGATCTTCAGTACTTC.

The CDR3 sequence: CASSPGGEQYF. CDR3 in DNA: TGCGCCAGCAGCCCCGGGGGGGAGCAGTACTTC. This rearrangement joins TRBV4-1 to TRBJ2-7; 7 nucleotides match TRBD2. Germline CDR1 and CDR2: MGHRA and YSYEKL. V gave up 4 bases and J gave up 7 bases; unmatched junction bases: 1. This CDR3 has 11 residues.

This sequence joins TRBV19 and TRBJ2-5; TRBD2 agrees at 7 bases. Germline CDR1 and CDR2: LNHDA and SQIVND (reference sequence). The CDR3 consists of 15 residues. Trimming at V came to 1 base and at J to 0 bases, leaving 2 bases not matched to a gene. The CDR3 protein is CASSIGGSNQETQYF. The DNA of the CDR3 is TGTGCCAGTAGTATAGGCGGGAGTAACCAAGAGACCCAGTACTTC.

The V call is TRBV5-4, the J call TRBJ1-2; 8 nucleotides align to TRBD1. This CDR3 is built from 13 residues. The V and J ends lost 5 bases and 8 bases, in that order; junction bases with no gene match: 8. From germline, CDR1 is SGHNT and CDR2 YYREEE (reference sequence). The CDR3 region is CASSFQGAGGYTF. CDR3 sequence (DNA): TGTGCCAGCAGTTTCCAGGGGGCAGGGGGCTACACCTTC.

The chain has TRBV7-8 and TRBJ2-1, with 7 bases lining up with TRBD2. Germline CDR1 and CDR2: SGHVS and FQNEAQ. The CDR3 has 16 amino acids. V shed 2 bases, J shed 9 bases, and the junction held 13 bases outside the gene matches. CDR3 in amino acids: CASSLLMAGEGLEQFF. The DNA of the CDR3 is TGTGCCAGCAGCTTATTAATGGCGGGAGAAGGTCTTGAGCAGTTCTTC.

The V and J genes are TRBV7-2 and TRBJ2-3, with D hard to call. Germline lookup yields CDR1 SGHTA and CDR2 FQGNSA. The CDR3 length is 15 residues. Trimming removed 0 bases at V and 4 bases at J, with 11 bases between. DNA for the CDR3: TGTGCCAGCAGCTTAGCGGTCGGTATACCAGATACGCAGTATTTT. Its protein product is CASSLAVGIPDTQYF.

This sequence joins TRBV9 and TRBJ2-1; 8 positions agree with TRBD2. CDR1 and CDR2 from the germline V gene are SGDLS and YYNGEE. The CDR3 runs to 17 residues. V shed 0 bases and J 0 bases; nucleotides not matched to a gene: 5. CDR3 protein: CASSVGSGTSSYNEQFF. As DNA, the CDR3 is TGTGCCAGCAGCGTAGGCTCCGGGACTAGCTCCTACAATGAGCAGTTCTTC.

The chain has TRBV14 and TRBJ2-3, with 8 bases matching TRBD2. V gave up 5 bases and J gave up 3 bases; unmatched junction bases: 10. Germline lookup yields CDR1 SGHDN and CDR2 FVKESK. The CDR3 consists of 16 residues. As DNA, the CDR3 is TGTGCCAGCAGCTATTTAGCGGGATTTGGTACAGATACGCAGTATTTT. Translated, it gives CASSYLAGFGTDTQYF.

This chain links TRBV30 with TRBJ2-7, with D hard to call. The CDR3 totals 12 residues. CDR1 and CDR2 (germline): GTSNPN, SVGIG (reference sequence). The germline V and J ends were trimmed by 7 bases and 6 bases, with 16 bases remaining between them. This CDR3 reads CASARLHVEQYF. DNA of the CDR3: TGTGCCTCGGCACGACTGCACGTCGAGCAGTACTTC.

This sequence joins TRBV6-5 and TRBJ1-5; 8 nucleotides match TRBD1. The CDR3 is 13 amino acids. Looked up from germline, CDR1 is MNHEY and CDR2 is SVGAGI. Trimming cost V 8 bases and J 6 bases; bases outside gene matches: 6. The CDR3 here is CASGTQGVQPQHF. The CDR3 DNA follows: TGTGCCAGCGGAACACAGGGGGTTCAGCCCCAGCATTTT.

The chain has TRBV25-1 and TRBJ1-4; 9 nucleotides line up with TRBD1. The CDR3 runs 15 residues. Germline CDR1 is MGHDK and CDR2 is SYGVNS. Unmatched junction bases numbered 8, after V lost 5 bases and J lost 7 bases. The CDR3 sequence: CASSSWDRESEKLFF. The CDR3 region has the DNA TGTGCCAGCAGTAGCTGGGACAGGGAATCTGAAAAACTGTTTTTT.

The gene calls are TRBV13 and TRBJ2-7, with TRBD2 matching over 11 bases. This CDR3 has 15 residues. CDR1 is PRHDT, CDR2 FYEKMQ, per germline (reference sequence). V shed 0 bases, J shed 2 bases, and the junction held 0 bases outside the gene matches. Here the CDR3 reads CASSLGSGRAYEQYF. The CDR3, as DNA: TGTGCCAGCAGCTTAGGTAGCGGGAGGGCCTACGAGCAGTACTTC.

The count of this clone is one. For the CDR3, the DNA is TGTGCCAGTAGTAGAGGAACAGGGCATAGCTTTGACGAGCAGTACTTC. Amino acid sequence: CASSRGTGHSFDEQYF. This chain joins TRBV19 and TRBJ2-7, with D possibly matching TRBD1 (6 bases). CDR3 length: 16 residues. The V gene lost 4 bases and the J gene lost 5 bases, with 21 bases spanning the gap. Germline CDR1 reads LNHDA; CDR2 reads SQIVND (reference sequence).

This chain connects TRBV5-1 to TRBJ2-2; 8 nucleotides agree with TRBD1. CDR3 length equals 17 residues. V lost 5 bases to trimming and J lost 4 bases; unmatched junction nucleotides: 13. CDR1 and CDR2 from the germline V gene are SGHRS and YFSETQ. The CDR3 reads CASSPRFQGAGTGELFF. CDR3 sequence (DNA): TGCGCCAGCAGTCCACGGTTCCAGGGGGCTGGCACCGGGGAGCTGTTTTTT.

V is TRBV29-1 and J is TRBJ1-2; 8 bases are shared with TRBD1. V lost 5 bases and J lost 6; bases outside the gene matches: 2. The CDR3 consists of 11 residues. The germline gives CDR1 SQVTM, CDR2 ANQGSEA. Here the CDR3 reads CSVSGGHGYTF. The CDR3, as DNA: TGCAGCGTTTCAGGGGGCCATGGCTACACCTTC.

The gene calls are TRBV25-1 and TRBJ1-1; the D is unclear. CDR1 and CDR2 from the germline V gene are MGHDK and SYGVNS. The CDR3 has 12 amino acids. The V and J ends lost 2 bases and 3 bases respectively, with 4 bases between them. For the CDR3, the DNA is TGTGCCAGCAGTGAACCTTACACTGAAGCTTTCTTT. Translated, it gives CASSEPYTEAFF.

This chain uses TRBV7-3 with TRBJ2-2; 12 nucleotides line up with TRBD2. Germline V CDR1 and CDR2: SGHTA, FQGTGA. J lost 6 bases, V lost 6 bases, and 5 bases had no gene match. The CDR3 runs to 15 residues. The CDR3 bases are TGTGCCAGCAGAGAGACTAGCGGGAGTGCCGGGGAGCTGTTTTTT. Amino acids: CASRETSGSAGELFF.

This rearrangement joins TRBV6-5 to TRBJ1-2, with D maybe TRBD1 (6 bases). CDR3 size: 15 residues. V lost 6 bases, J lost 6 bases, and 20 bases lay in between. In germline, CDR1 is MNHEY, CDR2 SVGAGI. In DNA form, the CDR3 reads TGTGCCAGCAGACTCACAGGGAACTCCGCTAATGGCTACACCTTC. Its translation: CASRLTGNSANGYTF.

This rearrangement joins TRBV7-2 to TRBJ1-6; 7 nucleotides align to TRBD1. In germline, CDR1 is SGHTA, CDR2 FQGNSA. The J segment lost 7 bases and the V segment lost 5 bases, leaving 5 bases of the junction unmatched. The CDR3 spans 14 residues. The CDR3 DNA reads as TGTGCCAGCAGCCCGGGACAGTACAATTCACCCCTCCACTTT. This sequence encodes CASSPGQYNSPLHF.

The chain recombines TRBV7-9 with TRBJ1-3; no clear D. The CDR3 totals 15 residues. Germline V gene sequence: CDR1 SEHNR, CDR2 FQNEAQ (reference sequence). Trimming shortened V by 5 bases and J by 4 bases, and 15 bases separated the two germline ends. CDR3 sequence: CASSDLQLQGNTIYF. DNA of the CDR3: TGTGCCAGCAGCGATCTTCAATTACAGGGAAACACCATATATTTT.